This T cell receptor beta chain was profiled in a study of cytomegalovirus exposure and HLA in healthy donors. Background on the study: In a later analysis, the 100 to 150 validation repertoires were reported to have used the same platform as the 666 first-cohort repertoires.

As regards this clone: What it binds is unknown.

Among the approximately 110 subjects of the validation cohort, separate from the roughly 650-subject first cohort, were the donors. Method: immunoSEQ multiplex PCR; TCRdb's copy keeps in-frame clones and lacks some. The profile shows 70,000 or so clones, about 90% of them singletons. The V end lost 5 bases, the J end lost 3 bases, and 14 bases lay between the germline ends. This CDR3 has 14 amino acids. Germline CDR1 MNHEY, CDR2 SVGAGI. Whole-study results and caveats: The listing of 150 to 200 TCR beta chains classed them as cytomegalovirus-associated. First-cohort TCR clusters were later found to tend to co-occur in the roughly 110 validation repertoires.

This sequence was found in a man aged 18 to 29 in good health and CMV-seronegative. Sequenced sample: PBMCs. J is TRBJ2-7 and V is TRBV6-5, with D perhaps matching TRBD1 (5 bases). The CDR3 sequence is CASSSAGARYEQYF. In nucleotides, the CDR3 is TGTGCCAGCAGTAGTGCTGGGGCGCGCTACGAGCAGTACTTC.